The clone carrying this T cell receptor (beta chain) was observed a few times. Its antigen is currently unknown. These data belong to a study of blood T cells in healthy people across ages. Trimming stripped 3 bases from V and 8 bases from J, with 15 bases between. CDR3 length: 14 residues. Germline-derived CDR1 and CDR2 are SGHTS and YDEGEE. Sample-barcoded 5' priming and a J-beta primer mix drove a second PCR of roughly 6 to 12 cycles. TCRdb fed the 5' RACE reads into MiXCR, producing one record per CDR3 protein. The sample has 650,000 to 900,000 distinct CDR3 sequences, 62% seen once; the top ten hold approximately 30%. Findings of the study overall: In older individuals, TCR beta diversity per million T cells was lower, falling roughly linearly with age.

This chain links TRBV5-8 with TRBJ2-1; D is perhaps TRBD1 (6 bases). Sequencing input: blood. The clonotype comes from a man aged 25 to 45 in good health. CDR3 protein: CASSSLVGADEQFF. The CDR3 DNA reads TGTGCCAGCAGCTCCCTTGTGGGGGCCGATGAGCAGTTCTTC.